The 2 T cell receptor beta chains below all came from one sample that was sequenced in a study of blood T cells in healthy people across ages. A second about 7 to 12 cycle PCR used barcoded and J-beta primers. TCRdb redid the calling of the 5' RACE reads with MiXCR, one entry per CDR3 protein. The sample carries hundreds of thousands of distinct CDR3 sequences, about 28% recorded once. Sequenced input: blood. These receptors all stem from a woman older than 75 in good health.

Only a few counts were recorded for this clonotype. This rearrangement joins TRBV27 to TRBJ1-5; no definite D call. Germline CDR1 and CDR2: MNHEY and SMNVEV (reference sequence). V was cut by 5 bases and J by 0 bases, with 14 bases left in between. This CDR3 is built from 16 residues. The CDR3, as DNA: TGTGCCAGCAGTCCATATGCGAGTAATAGCAATCAGCCCCAGCATTTT. Amino acid sequence: CASSPYASNSNQPQHF.

V gene TRBV12-3 or TRBV12-4 combines with J gene TRBJ2-1, with 15 bases lining up with TRBD2. Trimming took 4 bases from V and 4 from J; bases not matched to a gene: 5. The length of the CDR3 is 17 residues. CDR3 region: CASSYPGTSGGYNEQFF. CDR3 in DNA: TGTGCCAGCAGTTACCCCGGGACTAGCGGGGGGTACAATGAGCAGTTCTTC.